The next 11 T cell receptor beta chains were all read from a single sample in a study of blood T cell repertoires in COVID-19. Here immunoSEQ multiplex PCR was the method, and the copy in TCRdb shows in-frame clones only, minus some. The table records 240,000 or so clones, about 89% of them present only once. Sequences were obtained from PBMCs or T cells enriched from blood (not recorded which). These receptor sequences come from a man aged 35 to 55 who had recovered from COVID-19.

This chain connects TRBV11-2 to TRBJ1-1; D call uncertain. CDR1 is SGHAT and CDR2 is FQNNGV in the germline V gene. V dropped 2 bases and J dropped 5 bases, with 9 bases sitting between them. The CDR3 runs 13 residues. The CDR3 loop is CASSLNSQTEAFF. In nucleotides, the CDR3 is TGTGCCAGCAGCTTAAACAGCCAAACTGAAGCTTTCTTT.

The rearrangement links TRBV28 to TRBJ1-5; TRBD1 matches at 7 bases. The trim removed 5 bases at V and 7 bases at J, leaving 11 bases unmatched. This CDR3 is built from 15 residues. Germline V gene data show CDR1 as MDHEN and CDR2 as SYDVKM. The CDR3 sequence: CASSPLGQSVQPQHF. The CDR3, as DNA: TGTGCCAGCAGTCCATTGGGACAGTCAGTCCAGCCCCAGCATTTT.

J is TRBJ1-4 and V is TRBV12-3 or TRBV12-4, with D uncertain. This CDR3 region has 12 residues. V was shortened by 6 bases and J by 10 bases, with 12 bases between the two germline ends. The CDR3 protein is CASSPSRGKLFF. CDR3 nucleotides: TGTGCCAGCAGCCCCTCACGGGGAAAACTGTTTTTT.

The chain couples TRBV10-1 to TRBJ2-7, with 7 bases aligning to TRBD1. V lost 0 bases and J lost 3; bases outside the gene matches: 5. Germline loops: CDR1 WNHNN, CDR2 SYGVQD (reference sequence). The CDR3 consists of 15 residues. Written as DNA, the CDR3 is TGCGCCAGCAGTGAGTCGACAGGGCAGAGCTACGAGCAGTACTTC. It encodes CASSESTGQSYEQYF.

The V gene is TRBV6-4, the J gene TRBJ2-1, with D perhaps matching TRBD2 (6 bases). This CDR3 spans 15 amino acids. Trimming cost V 5 bases and J 0 bases, with 11 bases left between them. Germline CDR1 is MRHNA and CDR2 is SNTAGT. The CDR3 reads CASSPTGGSYNEQFF. CDR3 coding DNA: TGTGCCAGCAGTCCTACCGGGGGCTCCTACAATGAGCAGTTCTTC.

V and J are TRBV25-1 and TRBJ2-7; 9 bases map to TRBD2. V was clipped by 1 base and J by 3 bases; unmatched bases: 7. The CDR3 covers 16 residues. Germline CDR1 and CDR2: MGHDK and SYGVNS. Here the CDR3 reads CASSESGSGGLYEQYF. CDR3 nucleotide sequence: TGTGCCAGCAGTGAATCAGGTAGCGGGGGACTCTACGAGCAGTACTTC.

V and J are TRBV3-1 (or the pseudogene TRBV3-2) and TRBJ2-5; D gene ambiguous. Trimming left V 5 bases short and J 3 bases short, with 16 bases between. The CDR3 sequence is 15 residues long. In germline, CDR1 is LGHDT, CDR2 YNNKEL (reference sequence). CDR3 DNA sequence: TGTGCCAGCAGCTACGTACGTTTGGAGAAAGAGACCCAGTACTTC. This translates into CASSYVRLEKETQYF.

The chain couples TRBV13 to TRBJ2-2, with D perhaps TRBD1 (6 bases). The CDR3 covers 16 residues. CDR1 PRHDT and CDR2 FYEKMQ come from the germline V gene (reference sequence). The V gene lost 5 bases and the J gene lost 1 base, with 14 bases spanning the gap. The CDR3 DNA reads TGTGCCAGCAGCACTCAAGACAGGCGGAACACCGGGGAGCTGTTTTTT. Translation: CASSTQDRRNTGELFF.

The chain links TRBV18 to TRBJ1-4; D is unclear. Trimming pared 6 bases from V and 3 bases from J, leaving 11 bases between. CDR3 length equals 14 residues. Germline-derived CDR1 and CDR2 are KGHSH and LQKENI. The CDR3 here is CASSKQRANEKLFF. The DNA for the CDR3 is TGTGCCAGCTCCAAACAGCGGGCTAATGAAAAACTGTTTTTT.

Regarding this clone: The germline gene is not matched at one end of the junction; a read error may be the cause. Other DNA variants within this sample encode the same CDR3. The chain links TRBV7-9 to TRBJ2-3, with 12 positions matching TRBD2. Germline V lookup: CDR1 SEHNR, CDR2 FQNEAQ (reference sequence). CDR3 size: 15 residues. CDR3 protein: CASSLAGGSTDTQYF. In DNA form, the CDR3 reads TGTGCCAGCAGCCTAGCGGGGGGGAGCACAGATACGCAGTATTTT.

The chain is built from TRBV10-2 and TRBJ1-1; 10 nucleotides line up with TRBD1. Germline V gene sequence: CDR1 WSHSY, CDR2 SAAADI. This CDR3 spans 16 amino acids. Trimming removed 4 bases from V and 6 bases from J; junction bases left unmatched: 11. This CDR3 is CASSVGTGASYPEAFF. CDR3 coding DNA: TGCGCCAGCAGTGTGGGGACAGGGGCTTCGTACCCTGAAGCTTTCTTT.